The next 13 T cell receptor beta chains were all read from a single sample in a study of shared clonotypes between healthy human individuals. Here immunoSEQ multiplex PCR was the method, and the copy in TCRdb shows in-frame clones only, minus some. Of fewer than 3 million clones listed, 80% to 95% are singletons. Material: naive CD4+ T cells from PBMCs. This sample's subset: CD45RA+ positively selected. The receptor source for this set is a man aged 18 to 30 in good health. Some clones in this sample may be carry-over from other donors' samples.

The chain joins TRBV7-2 to TRBJ2-3, with D tentatively TRBD2 (6 bases). CDR1 is SGHTA and CDR2 is FQGNSA in the germline V gene. This CDR3 has 14 residues. The V end was cut by 7 bases, the J end by 2 bases, with 13 bases between. The CDR3 loop is CASTLGGNTDTQYF. The CDR3 DNA is TGTGCCAGCACCCTTGGGGGGAACACAGATACGCAGTATTTT.

The J gene is TRBJ2-3, the V gene TRBV7-6, with 8 bases fitting TRBD2. Germline V lookup: CDR1 SGHVS, CDR2 FNYEAQ. This CDR3 contains 16 residues. J lost 0 bases, V lost 5 bases, and 7 bases had no gene match. CDR3 nucleotide sequence: TGTGCCAGCAGCCGCACCGGGGGGGCAAGCACAGATACGCAGTATTTT. This encodes CASSRTGGASTDTQYF.

The chain joins TRBV6-1 to TRBJ1-2; D unresolved. Germline V gives CDR1 MNHNS, CDR2 SASEGT. CDR3 length: 10 residues. The V end was cut by 3 bases, the J end by 8 bases, with 4 bases between. The CDR3 DNA reads as TGTGCCAGCAGTGATGAAGGCTACACCTTC. It yields the protein CASSDEGYTF.

The J gene is TRBJ2-6, the V gene TRBV5-1, with TRBD1 matching 11 bases. Unmatched junction bases numbered 5, after V lost 0 bases and J lost 0 bases. The germline gives CDR1 SGHRS, CDR2 YFSETQ. The length of the CDR3 is 19 residues. The CDR3 here is CASSLAPGTGGSGANVLTF. The CDR3 DNA follows: TGCGCCAGCAGCTTGGCCCCCGGGACAGGGGGCTCTGGGGCCAACGTCCTGACTTTC.

J is TRBJ2-3 and V is TRBV27; TRBD1 might be the D (5 bases). The V and J ends lost 3 bases and 3 bases respectively, with 13 bases between them. Per germline, CDR1 MNHEY and CDR2 SMNVEV (reference sequence). CDR3 size: 15 residues. This chain's CDR3 is CASSLWGTGTDTQYF. The CDR3 region has the DNA TGTGCCAGCAGTTTGTGGGGAACAGGAACAGATACGCAGTATTTT.

This chain joins TRBV5-8 and TRBJ2-1, with 9 bases aligning to TRBD2. Germline V CDR1 and CDR2: SGHTS, YDEGEE. This CDR3 is 17 amino acids long. V trimming: 4 bases; J trimming: 1 base; junction bases outside the gene matches: 9. In nucleotides, the CDR3 is TGTGCCAGCAGCCCCTTTAGCGGGAGAGGATCCTACAATGAGCAGTTCTTC. Translated: CASSPFSGRGSYNEQFF.

The V and J genes are TRBV7-9 and TRBJ1-4; D may be TRBD1 (5 bases). This CDR3 is built from 13 residues. CDR1 and CDR2 (germline): SEHNR, FQNEAQ (reference sequence). V lost 5 bases to trimming and J lost 5 bases, with 9 bases between them. CDR3 nucleotide sequence: TGTGCCAGCAGCCGGACACCAAATGAAAAACTGTTTTTT. The encoded protein is CASSRTPNEKLFF. Based on the CDR3 plus reference TRBV7-9 and TRBJ1-4, the full variable domain is DTGVSQNPRHKITKRGQNVTFRCDPISEHNRLYWYRQTLGQGPEFLTYFQNEAQLEKSRLLSDRFSAERPKGSFSTLEIQRTEQGDSAMYLCASSRTPNEKLFFGSGTQLSVL.

V is TRBV5-6 and J is TRBJ2-7; D gene uncertain. Trimming stripped 0 bases from V and 3 bases from J, with 13 bases between. Germline CDR1 and CDR2: SGHDT and YYEEEE. The CDR3 covers 15 residues. Written as DNA, the CDR3 is TGTGCCAGCAGCTTGGCGGCAGGCCTATTCTACGAGCAGTACTTC. Translated, it gives CASSLAAGLFYEQYF.

CDR3: CASSESDRGNYGYTF. The CDR3 DNA is TGTGCCAGCAGTGAATCTGACAGGGGGAACTATGGCTACACCTTC. This chain connects TRBV6-1 to TRBJ1-2, with 9 bases that match TRBD1. The V gene's germline CDR1 is MNHNS and CDR2 SASEGT. V lost 2 bases, J lost 2 bases, and 3 bases stayed unmatched. The CDR3 totals 15 residues.

This chain connects TRBV5-6 to TRBJ2-7; TRBD2 is a possible D gene (6 bases). With 3 bases removed from V and 2 bases from J, the gap between germline ends came to 18 bases. The length of the CDR3 is 16 residues. Germline values: CDR1 SGHDT, CDR2 YYEEEE. The chain's CDR3 is CASSWRAGGLAYEQYF. CDR3 in DNA: TGTGCCAGCAGCTGGAGGGCTGGGGGATTAGCCTACGAGCAGTACTTC.

This chain uses TRBV18 with TRBJ2-7, with 7 nucleotides matching TRBD1. CDR1 is KGHSH and CDR2 is LQKENI in the germline V gene. This CDR3 spans 16 amino acids. V lost 6 bases to trimming and J lost 2 bases; unmatched junction nucleotides: 13. The CDR3 region has the DNA TGTGCCAGCTCGCGCCCCCCGAGGGGGCCTCCCTACGAGCAGTACTTC. Protein sequence: CASSRPPRGPPYEQYF.

The J gene is TRBJ2-7, the V gene TRBV28; 11 bases match TRBD1. The junction had 11 bases not matched to a gene; V was cut back by 6 bases and J by 4 bases. Germline lookup yields CDR1 MDHEN and CDR2 SYDVKM. The CDR3 sequence is 16 residues long. The CDR3 DNA sequence: TGTGCCAGCAGGGACAGGGGGCGAACCCGGGGGTACGAGCAGTACTTC. Encoded protein: CASRDRGRTRGYEQYF.

This rearrangement joins TRBV6-5 to TRBJ1-1; D is possibly TRBD1 (6 bases). Per the germline V gene, CDR1 is MNHEY and CDR2 is SVGAGI. The CDR3 extends over 15 amino acids. The V and J ends lost 6 bases and 5 bases respectively, with 19 bases between them. CDR3 protein: CASRLSQGLGTEAFF. The CDR3, as DNA: TGTGCCAGCAGGTTATCTCAGGGGCTGGGAACTGAAGCTTTCTTT.